The 18 T cell receptor beta chains listed next were all sequenced from one sample in a study of Tregs in tolerant kidney transplant recipients. Clones were sequenced by immunoSEQ multiplex PCR, and TCRdb holds only the in-frame ones, with some missing. The sample contains approximately 93,000 clones, approximately 93% of which appear only once. The sample was CD4+ T cells from blood, taken before the transplant. The receptors originated from a human donor who received a combined kidney and bone marrow transplant.

The V and J genes are TRBV7-3 and TRBJ2-5; 8 bases line up with TRBD2. CDR1 SGHTA and CDR2 FQGTGA come from the germline V gene. Trimming at V came to 5 bases and at J to 6 bases, leaving 8 bases not matched to a gene. The CDR3 loop spans 14 amino acids. The DNA of the CDR3 is TGTGCCAGCAGCCCTCAGCGGGAGATAAAGACCCAGTACTTC. Its translation: CASSPQREIKTQYF.

The V call is TRBV2, the J call TRBJ2-1; perhaps TRBD1 as D (6 bases). Trimming stripped 5 bases from V and 5 bases from J, with 13 bases between. This CDR3 spans 14 amino acids. Germline V gene lookup returns CDR1 SNHLY and CDR2 FYNNEI. CDR3 in amino acids: CASSPQGSNNEQFF. CDR3 coding DNA: TGTGCCAGCAGTCCACAGGGATCAAACAATGAGCAGTTCTTC.

This chain connects TRBV28 to TRBJ1-1; D is ambiguous. The CDR3 contains 13 residues. CDR1 and CDR2 (germline): MDHEN, SYDVKM. V was clipped by 5 bases and J by 4 bases, with 11 bases between them. CDR3 in amino acids: CASSRRAGTEAFF. The CDR3 DNA sequence: TGTGCCAGCAGTCGCAGAGCGGGCACTGAAGCTTTCTTT. Using reference TRBV28 and TRBJ1-1 for the parts outside the CDR3, the full variable domain is DVKVTQSSRYLVKRTGEKVFLECVQDMDHENMFWYRQDPGLGLRLIYFSYDVKMKEKGDIPEGYSVSREKKERFSLILESASTNQTSMYLCASSRRAGTEAFFGQGTRLTVV.

The gene calls are TRBV2 and TRBJ1-2, with 10 bases aligning to TRBD1. The CDR3 has 14 residues. CDR1 and CDR2 from the germline V gene are SNHLY and FYNNEI. V lost 4 bases and J lost 6; bases outside the gene matches: 5. Here the CDR3 reads CASSVTGTGDGYTF. The CDR3 region has the DNA TGTGCCAGCAGTGTCACCGGGACAGGGGATGGCTACACCTTC.

The chain uses TRBV10-3 and TRBJ1-2; no firm D call. The CDR3 loop spans 13 amino acids. The germline V gene has CDR1 ENHRY and CDR2 SYGVKD. Trimming removed 3 bases at V and 3 bases at J, with 8 bases between. The CDR3 here is CAISEEGDYGYTF. In DNA, the CDR3 is TGTGCCATCAGTGAAGAGGGAGACTATGGCTACACCTTC.

The rearrangement joins TRBV11-2 to TRBJ2-5, with D possibly being TRBD2 (6 bases). CDR3 length equals 17 residues. Germline assignment: CDR1 SGHAT and CDR2 FQNNGV. Trimming removed 5 bases at V and 1 base at J, with 20 bases between. The CDR3 region is CASSRTKIGGVQETQYF. As DNA, the CDR3 is TGTGCCAGCAGCCGTACCAAGATCGGCGGGGTCCAAGAGACCCAGTACTTC. Together with reference TRBV11-2 and TRBJ2-5, the CDR3 gives the full variable domain: EAGVAQSPRYKIIEKRQSVAFWCNPISGHATLYWYQQILGQGPKLLIQFQNNGVVDDSQLPKDRFSAERLKGVDSTLKIQPAKLEDSAVYLCASSRTKIGGVQETQYFGPGTRLLVL.

V gene TRBV5-1 combines with J gene TRBJ2-4; 10 bases map to TRBD1. CDR1 SGHRS and CDR2 YFSETQ come from the germline V gene. J gave up 0 bases and V 3 bases, and 12 bases lay outside the gene matches. The CDR3 runs 19 residues. CDR3 sequence (DNA): TGCGCCAGCAGCTCCCGGGACAGGGGAGGAGTGGGAGCCAAAAACATTCAGTACTTC. It encodes CASSSRDRGGVGAKNIQYF.

The chain carries TRBV19 and TRBJ2-7, with TRBD1 matching 9 bases. Germline V lookup: CDR1 LNHDA, CDR2 SQIVND (reference sequence). The CDR3 extends over 13 amino acids. V gave up 8 bases and J gave up 6 bases; unmatched junction bases: 8. The CDR3 nucleotides are TGTGCCAGTTCCGGGACAGGGCTCTCCGAGCAGTACTTC. This sequence encodes CASSGTGLSEQYF. Looking up the rest from reference TRBV19 and TRBJ2-7 gives the full variable domain: DGGITQSPKYLFRKEGQNVTLSCEQNLNHDAMYWYRQDPGQGLRLIYYSQIVNDFQKGDIAEGYSVSREKKESFPLTVTSAQKNPTAFYLCASSGTGLSEQYFGPGTRLTVT.

The chain couples TRBV5-4 to TRBJ1-3; 7 positions agree with TRBD1. The CDR3 loop spans 17 amino acids. The ends lost 0 bases at V and 0 bases at J; junction bases unmatched: 6. Germline CDR1 is SGHNT and CDR2 is YYREEE (reference sequence). In DNA form, the CDR3 reads TGTGCCAGCAGCTTGGATCTACAGGGGAACTCTGGAAACACCATATATTTT. Its protein product is CASSLDLQGNSGNTIYF.

This rearrangement joins TRBV10-3 to TRBJ2-3; no clear D gene. The CDR3 consists of 13 residues. The V and J ends lost 5 bases and 2 bases respectively, with 8 bases between them. Germline V lookup: CDR1 ENHRY, CDR2 SYGVKD. CDR3 residues: CAISTINTDTQYF. The CDR3 nucleotides read TGTGCCATCAGTACAATAAACACAGATACGCAGTATTTT.

The rearrangement joins TRBV7-7 to TRBJ2-1; 7 nucleotides match TRBD1. Germline V CDR1 and CDR2: SSHAT, FNYEAQ (reference sequence). V trimming: 11 bases; J trimming: 3 bases; junction bases outside the gene matches: 7. The CDR3 is made up of 13 amino acids. In DNA form, the CDR3 reads TGTGCCTCCAGCCCAGGGGGCTACAATGAGCAGTTCTTC. The encoded protein is CASSPGGYNEQFF.

The chain is built from TRBV2 and TRBJ1-5, with 7 bases lining up with TRBD1. CDR3 length: 13 amino acids. CDR1 SNHLY and CDR2 FYNNEI come from the germline V gene. V lost 6 bases and J lost 1; bases outside the gene matches: 0. CDR3 amino acids: CASRTGSNQPQHF. The CDR3 nucleotides read TGTGCCAGCAGGACAGGGAGCAATCAGCCCCAGCATTTT.

This chain links TRBV11-3 with TRBJ2-7; D is perhaps TRBD2 (7 bases). Per germline, CDR1 SGHNT and CDR2 YENEEA. The CDR3 runs to 15 residues. Between the trimmed V and J ends, which lost 1 base and 0 bases, there was a span of 10 bases. This CDR3 is CASSLGGGVSYEQYF. CDR3 nucleotides: TGTGCCAGCAGCTTAGGAGGGGGGGTCTCCTACGAGCAGTACTTC.

This chain uses TRBV7-2 with TRBJ1-5; D uncertain. The CDR3 extends over 14 amino acids. Trimming left V 0 bases short and J 2 bases short, with 5 bases between. Germline CDR1 is SGHTA and CDR2 is FQGNSA. Written as DNA, the CDR3 is TGTGCCAGCAGCTTAGCGGCTGGCAATCAGCCCCAGCATTTT. It specifies CASSLAAGNQPQHF.

The V and J genes are TRBV4-3 and TRBJ2-5; no firm D call. V was clipped by 0 bases and J by 1 base, with 9 bases between them. This CDR3 is 15 amino acids long. CDR1 LGHNA and CDR2 YSLEER come from the germline V gene. CDR3 sequence reads: CASSQEHRSQETQYF. Written as DNA, the CDR3 is TGCGCCAGCAGCCAAGAACATAGGAGCCAAGAGACCCAGTACTTC.

The chain links TRBV5-6 to TRBJ2-7, with 7 bases identical to TRBD1. J lost 2 bases, V lost 1 base, and 6 bases had no gene match. In germline, CDR1 is SGHDT, CDR2 YYEEEE. The CDR3 sequence is 15 residues long. CDR3 loop: CASSLWVTGTYEQYF. For the CDR3, the DNA is TGTGCCAGCAGCTTGTGGGTGACAGGGACCTACGAGCAGTACTTC.

V gene TRBV7-8 combines with J gene TRBJ2-2; TRBD2 matches 13 bases. From germline, CDR1 is SGHVS and CDR2 FQNEAQ. The CDR3 is 19 residues long. V was clipped by 0 bases and J by 4 bases; unmatched bases: 8. In DNA, the CDR3 is TGTGCCAGCAGCTTAGCCCGACTAGCGGGAGGCGGGCGCACCGGGGAGCTGTTTTTT. This encodes CASSLARLAGGGRTGELFF.

The rearrangement joins TRBV6-6 to TRBJ1-5; D not resolved. Germline CDR1 and CDR2: MNHNY and SVGAGI (reference sequence). Trimming removed 0 bases at V and 8 bases at J, with 8 bases between. The CDR3 extends over 13 amino acids. The CDR3 here is CASSYSPSEPQHF. The DNA of the CDR3 is TGTGCCAGCAGTTACTCCCCTTCAGAGCCCCAGCATTTT.